This T cell receptor beta chain was found in a study of cytomegalovirus exposure and HLA in healthy donors. General study findings and limits: In a later analysis, TCR association rates varied by HLA locus: DRB1 most, HLA-C fewest. TCR beta chain V- and J-gene trimming was linked, in a later analysis, to a missense variant in DCLRE1C. In all likelihood, a cluster of highly shared sequence variants was a sequencing artifact.

Healthy individuals who donated bone marrow served as the donors. Germline V gene sequence: CDR1 LNHDA, CDR2 SQIVND (reference sequence). This CDR3 contains 15 residues. This clone was detected once. Antigen unknown. The study ran its PCR with 60 Vbeta and 13 Jbeta primers. Libraries were prepared by immunoSEQ multiplex PCR; TCRdb keeps only in-frame clonotypes and omits some of them. The table includes 150,000 to 200,000 clones, approximately 80% detected once. The origin of this receptor is a woman aged 45-65 years in good health and CMV-seronegative. Source material: PBMCs. The chain joins TRBV19 to TRBJ2-5, with TRBD1 matching over 8 bases. The tail of the sequence fits TRBJ2-7 better, so the J call may be wrong. The CDR3 sequence: CASSARQGHTYEQYF. CDR3 in DNA: TGTGCCAGTAGTGCCCGACAGGGGCATACCTACGAGCAGTACTTC.